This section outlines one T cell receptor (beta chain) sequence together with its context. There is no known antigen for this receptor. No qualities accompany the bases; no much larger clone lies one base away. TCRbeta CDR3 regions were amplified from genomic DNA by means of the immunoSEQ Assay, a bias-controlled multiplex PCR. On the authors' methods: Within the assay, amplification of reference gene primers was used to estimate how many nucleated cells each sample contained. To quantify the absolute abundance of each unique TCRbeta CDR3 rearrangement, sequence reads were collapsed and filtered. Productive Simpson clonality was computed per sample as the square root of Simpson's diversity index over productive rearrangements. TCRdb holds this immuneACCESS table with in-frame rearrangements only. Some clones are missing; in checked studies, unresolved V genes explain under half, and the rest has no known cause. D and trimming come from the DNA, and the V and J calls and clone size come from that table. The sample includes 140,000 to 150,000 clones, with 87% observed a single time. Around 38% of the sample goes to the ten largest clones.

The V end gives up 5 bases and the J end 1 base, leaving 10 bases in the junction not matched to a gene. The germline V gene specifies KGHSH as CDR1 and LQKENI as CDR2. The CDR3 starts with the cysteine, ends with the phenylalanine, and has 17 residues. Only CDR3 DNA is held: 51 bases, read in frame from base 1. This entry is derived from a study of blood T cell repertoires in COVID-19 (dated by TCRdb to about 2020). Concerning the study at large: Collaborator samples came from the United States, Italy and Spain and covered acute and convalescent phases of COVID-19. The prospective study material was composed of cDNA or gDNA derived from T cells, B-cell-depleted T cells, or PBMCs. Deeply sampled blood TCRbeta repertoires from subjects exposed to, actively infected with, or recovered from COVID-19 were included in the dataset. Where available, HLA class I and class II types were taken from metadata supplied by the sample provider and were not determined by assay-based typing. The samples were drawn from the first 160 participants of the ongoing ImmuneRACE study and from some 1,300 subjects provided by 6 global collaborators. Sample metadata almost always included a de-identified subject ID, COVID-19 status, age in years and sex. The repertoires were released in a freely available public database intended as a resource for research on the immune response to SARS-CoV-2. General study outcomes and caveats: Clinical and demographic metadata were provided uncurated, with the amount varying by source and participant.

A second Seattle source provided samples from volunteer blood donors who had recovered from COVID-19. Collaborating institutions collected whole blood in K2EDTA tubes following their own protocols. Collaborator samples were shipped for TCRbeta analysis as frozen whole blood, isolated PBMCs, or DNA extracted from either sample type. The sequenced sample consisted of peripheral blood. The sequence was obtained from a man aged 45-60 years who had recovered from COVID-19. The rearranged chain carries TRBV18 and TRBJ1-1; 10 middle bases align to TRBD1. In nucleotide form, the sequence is TGTGCCAGCTCAACGACGACAGGGGGCGGAGGGAACACTGAAGCTTTCTTT. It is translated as CASSTTTGGGGNTEAFF. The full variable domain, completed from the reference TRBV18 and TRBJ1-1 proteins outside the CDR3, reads NAGVMQNPRHLVRRRGQEARLRCSPMKGHSHVYWYRQLPEEGLKFMVYLQKENIIDESGMPKERFSAEFPKEGPSILRIQQVVRGDSAAYFCASSTTTGGGGNTEAFFGQGTRLTVV.